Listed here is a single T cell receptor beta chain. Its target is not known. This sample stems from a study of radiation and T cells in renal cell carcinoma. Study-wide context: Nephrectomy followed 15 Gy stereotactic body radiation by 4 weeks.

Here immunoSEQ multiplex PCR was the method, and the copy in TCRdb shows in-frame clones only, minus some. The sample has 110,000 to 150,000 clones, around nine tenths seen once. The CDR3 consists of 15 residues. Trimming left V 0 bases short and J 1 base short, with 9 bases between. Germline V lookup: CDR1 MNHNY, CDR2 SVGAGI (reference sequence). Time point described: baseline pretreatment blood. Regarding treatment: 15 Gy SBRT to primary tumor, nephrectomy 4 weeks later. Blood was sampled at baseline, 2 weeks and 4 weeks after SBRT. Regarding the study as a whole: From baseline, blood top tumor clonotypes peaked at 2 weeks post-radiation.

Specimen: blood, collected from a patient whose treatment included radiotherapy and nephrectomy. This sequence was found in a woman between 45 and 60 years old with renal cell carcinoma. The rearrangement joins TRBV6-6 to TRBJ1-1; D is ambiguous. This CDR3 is CASSYSGRSNTEAFF. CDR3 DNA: TGTGCCAGCAGTTACTCGGGCAGGTCGAACACTGAAGCTTTCTTT.